This TCR beta chain comes out of a study of blood T cell repertoires in COVID-19. Looking at the study overall: Sites across the United States, Italy and Spain contributed samples from acute and convalescent COVID-19. The cDNA or gDNA used as material had been derived from T cells, B-cell-depleted T cells, or PBMCs.

Trimming stripped 3 bases from V and 1 base from J, with 13 bases between. Germline loops: CDR1 KGHSH, CDR2 LQKENI. The CDR3 spans 15 residues. Profiling relied on immunoSEQ multiplex PCR, and the TCRdb table lists in-frame clones only, not all of them. The top ten hold 6.5% to 8% of the sample, which has 55,000 to 75,000 clones, around 84% seen once. Sequenced material: peripheral blood. The source of this sequence is a human donor with active COVID-19. The donor label of this sample is uncertain. The chain is built from TRBV18 and TRBJ2-7, with TRBD1 as a possible D gene (6 bases). The CDR3 spells CASSPGQGFSYEQYF. The CDR3 DNA reads as TGTGCCAGCTCACCTGGCCAGGGGTTTTCCTACGAGCAGTACTTC.